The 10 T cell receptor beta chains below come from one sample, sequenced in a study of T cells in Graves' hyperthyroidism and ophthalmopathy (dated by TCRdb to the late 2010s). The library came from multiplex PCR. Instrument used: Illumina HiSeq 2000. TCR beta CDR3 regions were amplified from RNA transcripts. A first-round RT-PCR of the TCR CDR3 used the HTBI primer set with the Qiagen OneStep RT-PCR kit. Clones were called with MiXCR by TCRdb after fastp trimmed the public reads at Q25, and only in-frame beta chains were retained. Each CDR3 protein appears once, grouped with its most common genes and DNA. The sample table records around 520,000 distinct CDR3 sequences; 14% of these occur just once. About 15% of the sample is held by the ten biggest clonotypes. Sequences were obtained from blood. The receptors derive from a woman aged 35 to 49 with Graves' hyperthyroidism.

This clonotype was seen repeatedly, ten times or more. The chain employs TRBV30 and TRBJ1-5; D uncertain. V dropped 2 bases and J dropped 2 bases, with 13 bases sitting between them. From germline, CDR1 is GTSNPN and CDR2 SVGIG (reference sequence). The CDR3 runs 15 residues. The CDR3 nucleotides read TGTGCCTGGAGTCCCAACAGCCCGGGCAATCAGCCCCAGCATTTT. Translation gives CAWSPNSPGNQPQHF.

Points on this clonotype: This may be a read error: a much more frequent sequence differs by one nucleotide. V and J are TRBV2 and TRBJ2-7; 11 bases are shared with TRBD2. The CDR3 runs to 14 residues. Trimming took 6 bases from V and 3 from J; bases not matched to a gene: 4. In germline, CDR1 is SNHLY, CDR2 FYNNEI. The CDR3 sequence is CASRFTSGSYEQYF. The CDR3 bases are TGTGCCAGCAGATTTACTAGCGGGAGCTACGAGCAGTACTTC.

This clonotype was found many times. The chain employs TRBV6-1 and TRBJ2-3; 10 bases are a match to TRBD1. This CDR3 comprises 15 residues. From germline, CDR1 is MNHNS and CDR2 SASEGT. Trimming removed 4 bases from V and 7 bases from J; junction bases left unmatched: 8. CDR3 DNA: TGTGCCAGCAGTGCCCTCGGACAGGGGGTAAATACGCAGTATTTT. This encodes CASSALGQGVNTQYF.

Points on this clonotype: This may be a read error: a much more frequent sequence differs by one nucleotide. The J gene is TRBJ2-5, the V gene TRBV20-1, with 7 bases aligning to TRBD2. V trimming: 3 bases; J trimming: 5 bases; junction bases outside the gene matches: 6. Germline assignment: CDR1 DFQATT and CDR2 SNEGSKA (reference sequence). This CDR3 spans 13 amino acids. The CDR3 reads CSARTGGSETQYF. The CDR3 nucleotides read TGCAGTGCTAGGACTGGCGGGAGTGAGACCCAGTACTTC.

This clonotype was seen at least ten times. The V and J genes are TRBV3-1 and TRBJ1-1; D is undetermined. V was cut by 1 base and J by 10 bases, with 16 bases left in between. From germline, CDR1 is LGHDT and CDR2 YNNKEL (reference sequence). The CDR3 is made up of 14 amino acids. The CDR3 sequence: CASSQAGVIMGAFF. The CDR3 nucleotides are TGTGCCAGCAGCCAAGCCGGCGTCATAATGGGAGCTTTCTTT.

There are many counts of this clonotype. The CDR3 region is CASGAPGTSGRDKNIQYF. The CDR3 bases are TGTGCTAGTGGAGCCCCCGGGACTAGCGGGAGGGACAAAAACATTCAGTACTTC. This chain connects TRBV12-5 to TRBJ2-4, with 16 bases aligning to TRBD2. J gave up 3 bases and V 6 bases, and 8 bases lay outside the gene matches. The germline V gene encodes CDR1 LGHNT and CDR2 FRNRAP. The CDR3 contains 18 residues.

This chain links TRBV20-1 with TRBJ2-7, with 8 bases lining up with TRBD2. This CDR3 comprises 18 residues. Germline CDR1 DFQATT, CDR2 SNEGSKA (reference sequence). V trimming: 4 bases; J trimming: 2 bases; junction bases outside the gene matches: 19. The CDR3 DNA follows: TGCAGTGCTATTGCTGGGGCTAGCGGGCTAACCGCACCCTACGAGCAGTACTTC. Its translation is CSAIAGASGLTAPYEQYF.

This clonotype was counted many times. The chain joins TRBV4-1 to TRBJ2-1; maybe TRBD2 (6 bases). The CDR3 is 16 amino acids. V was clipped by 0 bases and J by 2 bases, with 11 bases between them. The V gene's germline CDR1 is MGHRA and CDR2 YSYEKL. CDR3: CASSQDWTNAYNEQFF. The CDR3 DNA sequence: TGCGCCAGCAGCCAAGATTGGACTAATGCCTACAATGAGCAGTTCTTC.

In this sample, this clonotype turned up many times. CDR3: CASSLFGGGGYTF. The CDR3 DNA is TGTGCCAGCAGTTTATTCGGGGGCGGAGGCTACACCTTC. J is TRBJ1-2 and V is TRBV12-3 or TRBV12-4; maybe TRBD1 (6 bases). The V end lost 2 bases, the J end lost 8 bases, and 12 bases lay between the germline ends. The CDR3 runs to 13 residues.

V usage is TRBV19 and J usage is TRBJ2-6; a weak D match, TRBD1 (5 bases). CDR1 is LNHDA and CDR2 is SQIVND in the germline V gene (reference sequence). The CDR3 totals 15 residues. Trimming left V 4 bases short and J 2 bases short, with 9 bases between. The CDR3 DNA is TGTGCCAGTAGTACCATACAGGCTGGGGCCAACGTCCTGACTTTC. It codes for CASSTIQAGANVLTF. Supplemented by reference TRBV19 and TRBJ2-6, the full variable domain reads DGGITQSPKYLFRKEGQNVTLSCEQNLNHDAMYWYRQDPGQGLRLIYYSQIVNDFQKGDIAEGYSVSREKKESFPLTVTSAQKNPTAFYLCASSTIQAGANVLTFGAGSRLTVL.